This T cell receptor (beta chain) was obtained from a study of cytomegalovirus exposure and HLA in healthy donors. The overall study: In a previous analysis, about 100 million unique TCR beta sequences were found from 150 million to 200 million T cells. Study observations and caveats: There were some V segments, including TRBV6-2 and TRBV6-3, excluded as indistinguishable. For TCR beta chains, V- and J-gene trimming was later linked to a missense DCLRE1C variant. The majority of CMV-associated TCR beta chains were reported as apparently HLA-restricted in a later analysis.

Vbeta (60) and Jbeta (13) primers were used in the PCR. Produced via immunoSEQ multiplex PCR; TCRdb's table is partial and in-frame only. The sample gives some 57,000 clones, roughly three fifths of which show up once; 12% is in the top ten. Worth noting for this clone: What it binds is unknown.

CDR1 LNHDA and CDR2 SQIVND come from the germline V gene (reference sequence). The CDR3 is 12 residues long. The V gene lost 10 bases and the J gene lost 3 bases, with 13 bases spanning the gap. The sequencing sample was made of PBMCs. The sequence came from a human donor in good health. The chain has TRBV19 and TRBJ2-7, with D perhaps matching TRBD1 (5 bases). The CDR3 DNA sequence: TGTGCCACCCAGGGCACGGTCTACGAGCAGTACTTC. It is translated as CATQGTVYEQYF.